The T cell receptor beta chain described here comes from a study of T cell responses to AZD1222 COVID-19 vaccine. As for the study in general: Combined were second doses at about 4 or about 12 weeks. Study-level results: Vaccine-associated CD4 TCRs ranged over spike, dominating at 160-218 and 743-854. Sampling that yielded the repertoires occurred only after the peak T cell response.

This clone was seen just once. Its antigen is unknown. This CDR3 is 14 amino acids long. Germline CDR1 KGHDR, CDR2 SFDVKD. V gave up 4 bases and J gave up 7 bases; unmatched junction bases: 5. Some clones are missing from TCRdb's copy, which holds only in-frame ones; the method was immunoSEQ multiplex PCR. Of roughly 150,000 clones listed, roughly nine tenths are singletons. The chain has TRBV24-1 and TRBJ2-1; 8 positions match TRBD2. Sample: peripheral blood, taken on day 0 of AZD1222 vaccination. The sequence came from an adult in good health. CDR3: CATSDQRETNEQFF. In DNA form, the CDR3 reads TGTGCCACCAGTGACCAGCGGGAGACGAATGAGCAGTTCTTC.